This TCR beta chain was sequenced for a study of blood T cell repertoires in COVID-19. Study-wide background: PBMCs, B-cell-depleted T cells, or T cells provided the cDNA or gDNA that made up the material.

Source study methods: Estimation of nucleated cell counts was performed using reference gene primer amplification. Produced via immunoSEQ multiplex PCR; TCRdb's table is partial and in-frame only. The V and J calls and clone size were taken over from that table, and D and trimming were inferred from the DNA. The table has approximately 210,000 clones, 84% seen once. The CDR3 loop spans 17 amino acids. Trimming pared 3 bases from V and 1 base from J, leaving 16 bases between. Germline V gene sequence: CDR1 MDHEN, CDR2 SYDVKM. The chain links TRBV28 to TRBJ2-1; D perhaps matches TRBD1 (6 bases). Sequenced: peripheral blood. The TCR sequence derives from a woman aged 45-65 years with active or convalescent COVID-19. CDR3 bases: TGTGCCAGCAGTTTTTTTGGGGGCCCCTCTTCCTACAATGAGCAGTTCTTC. Its translation: CASSFFGGPSSYNEQFF.